This T cell receptor (beta chain) was captured in a study of blood T cells in healthy people across ages (dated by TCRdb to between 2014 and 2017). Turning to the overall study: In model experiments, template switching captured about one uniquely barcoded TCR beta cDNA molecule for every two T cells. The donors were split into four age groups: young (average about 15 years), middle-aged (around 37), aged (roughly 68) and long-lived (roughly 86). For two donors (one aged 18 to 29 and one aged 80 or older), the study analyzed two additional independent replicas of 1 million unique cDNA reads from the same blood draw. Using deep sequencing normalized with unique cDNA molecular identifiers, the study measured how TCR beta repertoire diversity changes with age.

The junction carries 15 bases between V and J, which are trimmed by 7 bases and 7 bases respectively. Measured from the cysteine to the phenylalanine, the CDR3 is 13 residues long. Of all the DNA, just the CDR3 is kept, 39 bases in frame from base 1. From a lookup of the germline V gene, CDR1 and CDR2 are SGHRS and YFSETQ. The paper's findings and limits, for the study overall: The percentage of naive T cells measured by flow cytometry correlated strongly with observed TCR beta diversity. Because profiling used bulk unsorted PBMCs, naive and antigen-experienced compartments could not be compared conclusively. Observed TCR beta diversity per million T cells fell roughly linearly with age, and a significant reduction was already apparent by age approximately 40. Compared with the aged group, the long-lived group had more naive CD4+ T cells, fewer expanded clones and increased TCR diversity, suggesting age selection. Total diversity estimates from one million sequenced T cells were considered lower bounds and underestimates. Donor CMV infection status was unknown, potentially confounding age-related changes in expanded clonotypes.

The roughly 39 donors, aged about 6 to 90 years, were systemically healthy Caucasian individuals from Russia. Around 9.9 milliliters of peripheral blood were collected from each donor into EDTA-treated Vacutainer tubes. PBMCs were isolated by Ficoll-Paque density-gradient centrifugation, with at least 6.5 million obtained per sample. Total RNA was extracted from PBMCs with Trizol reagent, with at least 6 micrograms obtained per sample. Naive CD45RAhigh/CD27high T cell percentages were measured by flow cytometry on a PBMC aliquot from every donor. This clonotype has more than one count but fewer than ten. This receptor's antigen is unknown. Per-base qualities were not stored, and no clone one base away is much larger. The library was obtained by 5' RACE. TCRdb names Illumina HiSeq 2500 as the instrument used. A second PCR of about 7 to 12 cycles was performed with a sample-barcoded 5' primer and a J-beta primer mix. Each TCR beta cDNA molecule received a unique molecular identifier from a template-switch 5' adaptor carrying 12 random nucleotides. Each sample yielded at least 2.5 million CDR3-containing paired-end reads. First-strand cDNA synthesis was performed from all RNA using the Mint cDNA synthesis kit, with priming by a TRBC-specific oligonucleotide. Following uracil-DNA glycosylase treatment, a first 18-cycle PCR with universal primers M1SS and BC2_uni_R was performed on all cDNA. As for the authors' bioinformatics: Each sample was normalized by randomly selecting 1 million high-quality reads, each carrying a distinct molecular identifier. Reads with shared molecular identifiers were discarded instead of being binned into consensus sequences. MiTCR, set to a Q25 quality threshold and the strictest error-elimination algorithm, was used for CDR3 identification, clonotype clustering and error correction. A nonparametric unseen species model using Euler transformation provided a lower-bound estimate of total TCR beta diversity. The public reads were reanalyzed by TCRdb: fastp trimming at Q25, MiXCR alignment, in-frame beta chains only. Here each entry gathers all rows of one CDR3 protein and keeps the most common genes and DNA. The V and J calls follow TCRdb's processing rather than the paper's. Recorded for this sample are approximately 800,000 distinct CDR3 sequences; roughly 25% of them occurred a single time. The ten largest make up roughly 3.5% of the sample.

These data were also reused for a study on T cells of mothers and their children. The second paper states: Donors were nine systemically healthy Caucasian individuals: three mothers and their six children. cDNA synthesis used all of the extracted RNA, with roughly 1.5 ug of RNA in each 15 ul reaction. In the second PCR, the M1S primer added sample barcodes and 2-4 random nucleotides. More than 8 million TCR beta CDR3 reads were obtained from each mother, and about 3 million reads were obtained from each child. Thymic selection shapes the output of TCR recombination in a similar way in related and unrelated pairs, and inherited differences have a minor effect. Normalized repertoire overlap in related mother-child pairs was always slightly higher than in unrelated mother-child pairs, but the difference was never significant. With a sensitivity of about 100 clones per million clonotypes, no persistent microchimeric T cell clones were detected. To look for features that set related mother-child pairs apart from unrelated individuals, the researchers ran deep NGS to compare the TCR beta repertoires of mothers and children. On average, the children were roughly 11 +/- 4 years old, while the mothers were about 37 +/- 4 years old. After adapter ligation was performed with NEBNext reagents, the libraries were sequenced on an Illumina HiSeq 2000 with 100+100 nt paired-end reads. To avoid cross-contamination, the mother libraries and the child libraries were prepared a month apart and sequenced in separate runs. For each donor, somewhere between roughly 450,000 and 2,100,000 distinct TCR beta clonotypes were identified. Naive TCR beta clonotypes were estimated from low-frequency clonotypes matched to each donor's FACS-determined naive share, without sorting.

Recombination linked TRBV5-1 to TRBJ1-3; D gene: possibly TRBD1, on 5 matching bases. The sequence was collected from a boy aged 10-17 years in good health. Material for sequencing was blood. The DNA sequence follows: TGCGCCAGCCGCGTGGGGGTGGAGAACACCATATATTTT. Translated, this gives CASRVGVENTIYF. Reference TRBV5-1 and TRBJ1-3 genes cover what lies past the CDR3, so the full variable domain is KAGVTQTPRYLIKTRGQQVTLSCSPISGHRSVSWYQQTPGQGLQFLFEYFSETQRNKGNFPGRFSGRQFSNSRSEMNVSTLELGDSALYLCASRVGVENTIYFGEGSWLTVV.